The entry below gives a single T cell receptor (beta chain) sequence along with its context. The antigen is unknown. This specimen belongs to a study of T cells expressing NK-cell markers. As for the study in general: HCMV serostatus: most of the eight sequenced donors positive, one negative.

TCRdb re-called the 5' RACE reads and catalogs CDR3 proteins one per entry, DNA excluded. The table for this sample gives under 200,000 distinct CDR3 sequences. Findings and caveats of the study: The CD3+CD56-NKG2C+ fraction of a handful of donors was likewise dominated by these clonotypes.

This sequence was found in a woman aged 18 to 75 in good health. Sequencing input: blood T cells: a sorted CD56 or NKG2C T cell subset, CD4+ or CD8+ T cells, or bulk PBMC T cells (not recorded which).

This CDR3 is CASTLLGGRETEAFF. The chain joins TRBV5-1 to TRBJ1-1. The CDR3 covers 15 residues. CDR1 and CDR2 from the germline V gene are SGHRS and YFSETQ.